This TCR beta chain was recovered during a study of blood T cell repertoires in COVID-19 (dated by TCRdb to between 2020 and 2021). Study-level background: The collaborator samples originated in the United States, Italy and Spain and spanned the acute and convalescent phases of COVID-19. A freely available public database, intended as a resource for researchers studying the immune response to SARS-CoV-2, is where the repertoires were released. The material from the prospective study consisted of cDNA or gDNA derived from T cells, B-cell-depleted T cells, or PBMCs. The sample metadata nearly always contained a de-identified subject ID, COVID-19 status, age in years and sex. The samples were drawn from the first 160 participants of the ongoing ImmuneRACE study and from some 1,300 subjects provided by 6 global collaborators. Where available, HLA class I and class II types were taken from metadata supplied by the sample provider and were not determined by assay-based typing. Subjects who had been exposed to COVID-19, were actively infected with it, or had recovered from it provided the deeply sampled blood TCRbeta repertoires that made up the dataset.

The study at large found these results: How much clinical and demographic metadata was included differed by source and by participant, and the metadata was provided uncurated.

The germline ends are 16 bases apart after V is trimmed by 6 bases and J by 8 bases. From the cysteine up to the phenylalanine, the CDR3 has a length of 14 residues. The retained sequence is limited to the CDR3, 42 bases, with the frame set at the first base. The germline V gene encodes CDR1 MNHEY and CDR2 SVGAGI. Comment on this clone: Its antigen is not yet known. Qualities for individual bases were not recorded, and no much larger clone is one base off.

Whole blood was collected in K2EDTA tubes by collaborating institutions according to the institutions' own protocols. Collaborator samples were shipped for TCRbeta analysis as frozen whole blood, isolated PBMCs, or DNA extracted from either sample type. The immunoSEQ Assay, a bias-controlled multiplex PCR, was used to amplify TCRbeta CDR3 regions from genomic DNA. The authors processed their data as follows. The number of nucleated cells in each sample was estimated by amplification of reference gene primers within the assay. To quantify the absolute abundance of each unique TCRbeta CDR3 rearrangement, sequence reads were collapsed and filtered. For each sample, productive Simpson clonality was calculated as the square root of Simpson's diversity index over productive rearrangements. What TCRdb holds here is the immuneACCESS table cut down to in-frame rearrangements. Part of the clones is not present; checked against another copy, under half of the missing clones reflect an unresolved V gene, and the others are unexplained. From that table come the V and J calls and clone size; the DNA was used to work out D and trimming. This sample gives 75,000 to 95,000 clones in total; 75% to 85% of them show up just once. The ten most abundant clones make up 25% to 30% of the sample.

The V gene is TRBV6-5 and the J gene is TRBJ2-2, with a weak D call of TRBD1 (6 bases match). What was sequenced was peripheral blood. The sequence came from a human donor in a cohort sampled during active COVID-19. The CDR3: CASRTRQDLGELFF. Here is the DNA: TGTGCCAGCAGGACCAGACAGGACTTAGGGGAGCTGTTTTTT.